This T cell receptor beta chain stems from a study of T cell clones after liver transplantation. Broader study findings: In 5 of 8 subjects, circulating graft-donor-reactive CD4 TCRbeta sequences fell significantly after transplant.

This clone was observed a few times. Its antigen is currently unknown. This CDR3 comprises 17 residues. J lost 4 bases, V lost 4 bases, and 12 bases had no gene match. Germline V lookup: CDR1 SEHNR, CDR2 FQNEAQ (reference sequence). Sequencing used immunoSEQ multiplex PCR; TCRdb keeps in-frame clones, though not all of them. The top ten hold around 3% of the sample, which has more than 95,000 clones, around four fifths seen once. The TCR was taken from a human patient who received a liver transplant. Some T cells may originate from the graft donor. This chain links TRBV7-9 with TRBJ2-5; 10 nucleotides align to TRBD1. The sequenced sample was CD4+ T cells from blood, obtained around 44 months after liver transplant. The CDR3 protein is CASSSPRGQGVGETQYF. The CDR3 DNA reads as TGTGCCAGCAGCTCCCCCCGCGGACAGGGGGTGGGAGAGACCCAGTACTTC. Full variable domain (missing parts from reference TRBV7-9 and TRBJ2-5): DTGVSQNPRHKITKRGQNVTFRCDPISEHNRLYWYRQTLGQGPEFLTYFQNEAQLEKSRLLSDRFSAERPKGSFSTLEIQRTEQGDSAMYLCASSSPRGQGVGETQYFGPGTRLLVL.